These 6 T cell receptor beta chains were all obtained from the same sample, sequenced in a study of OX40 agonist ivuxolimab in advanced cancers. Data came from immunoSEQ multiplex PCR; TCRdb stores just in-frame clones and leaves some out. In the table there are about 73,000 clones, 85% of which are singletons. The sample was CD4+ or CD8+ T cells sorted from blood, taken in a trial of the OX40 agonist ivuxolimab. The receptors were sampled from an adult with an advanced solid tumor such as melanoma, head and neck, liver or kidney cancer.

The chain is built from TRBV25-1 and TRBJ1-4; perhaps TRBD1 as D (5 bases). The CDR3 consists of 15 residues. From germline, CDR1 is MGHDK and CDR2 SYGVNS. V lost 5 bases, J lost 5 bases, and 15 bases lay in between. CDR3 in amino acids: CASSRLGGANEKLFF. CDR3 bases: TGTGCCAGCAGTCGACTAGGCGGGGCAAATGAAAAACTGTTTTTT.

This chain uses TRBV5-1 with TRBJ2-3, with D unresolved. The germline gives CDR1 SGHRS, CDR2 YFSETQ. This CDR3 spans 14 amino acids. V was shortened by 6 bases and J by 0 bases, with 11 bases between the two germline ends. In DNA form, the CDR3 reads TGCGCCAGCACACTCCAGGACAGCACAGATACGCAGTATTTT. Protein: CASTLQDSTDTQYF.

V gene TRBV7-2 combines with J gene TRBJ2-5; 9 nucleotides agree with TRBD2. Per the germline V gene, CDR1 is SGHTA and CDR2 is FQGNSA. This CDR3 has 15 amino acids. V was clipped by 1 base and J by 5 bases; unmatched bases: 5. The CDR3 DNA is TGTGCCAGCAGCTTAGTAGCGGGAGATAGGGAGACCCAGTACTTC. It translates to CASSLVAGDRETQYF.

The J gene is TRBJ2-7, the V gene TRBV2, with TRBD1 matching 9 bases. CDR1 is SNHLY, CDR2 FYNNEI, per germline. Trimming took 4 bases from V and 1 from J; bases not matched to a gene: 2. The CDR3 has 14 residues. CDR3 sequence (DNA): TGTGCCAGCAGTGGGACAGGGGCTTCCTACGAGCAGTACTTC. It codes for CASSGTGASYEQYF.

The rearrangement links TRBV30 to TRBJ2-5; D might be TRBD1 or TRBD2, each matching 5 bases. V was cut by 4 bases and J by 5 bases, with 17 bases left in between. CDR3 size: 14 residues. Germline assignment: CDR1 GTSNPN and CDR2 SVGIG (reference sequence). CDR3 nucleotide sequence: TGTGCCTGGAACCGGGGCCAGGTGACGGAGACCCAGTACTTC. This sequence encodes CAWNRGQVTETQYF. The full variable domain, completed using reference TRBV30 and TRBJ2-5, is SQTIHQWPATLVQPVGSPLSLECTVEGTSNPNLYWYRQAAGRGLQLLFYSVGIGQISSEVPQNLSASRPQDRQFILSSKKLLLSDSGFYLCAWNRGQVTETQYFGPGTRLLVL.

This sequence joins TRBV11-2 and TRBJ1-1, with D unresolved. Germline CDR1 SGHAT, CDR2 FQNNGV. Deletions cut 3 bases from V and 1 base from J, with 6 bases between. The CDR3 has 13 amino acids. CDR3 region: CASSLPRNTEAFF. CDR3 sequence (DNA): TGTGCCAGCAGCTTGCCCAGGAACACTGAAGCTTTCTTT. Complete variable domain (other parts from reference TRBV11-2 and TRBJ1-1): EAGVAQSPRYKIIEKRQSVAFWCNPISGHATLYWYQQILGQGPKLLIQFQNNGVVDDSQLPKDRFSAERLKGVDSTLKIQPAKLEDSAVYLCASSLPRNTEAFFGQGTRLTVV.